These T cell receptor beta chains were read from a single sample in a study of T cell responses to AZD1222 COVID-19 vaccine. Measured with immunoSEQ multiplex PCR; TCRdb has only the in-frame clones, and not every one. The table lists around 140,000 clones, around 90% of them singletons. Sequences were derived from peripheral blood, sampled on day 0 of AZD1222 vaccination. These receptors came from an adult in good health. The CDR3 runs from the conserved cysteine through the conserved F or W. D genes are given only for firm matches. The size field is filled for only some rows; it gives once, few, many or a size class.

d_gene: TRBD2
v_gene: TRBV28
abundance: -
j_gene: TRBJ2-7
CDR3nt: TGTGCCAGCAGTCCGCGGACTAGCGGGACCGAGCAGTACTTC
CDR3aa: CASSPRTSGTEQYF

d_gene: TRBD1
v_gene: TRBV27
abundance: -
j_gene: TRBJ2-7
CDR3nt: TGTGCCAGCAGTCGGGACAGCGGAATGTACGAGCAGTACTTC
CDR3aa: CASSRDSGMYEQYF

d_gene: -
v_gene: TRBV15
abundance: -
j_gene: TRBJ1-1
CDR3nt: TGTGCCACCAGCAGAGTGGAGTGGAGTAACACTGAAGCTTTCTTT
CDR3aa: CATSRVEWSNTEAFF

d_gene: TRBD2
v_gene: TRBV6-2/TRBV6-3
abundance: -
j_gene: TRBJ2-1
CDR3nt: TGTGCCAGCAGTTACCCCGGACTAGAGGTTGAGCAGTTCTTC
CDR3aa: CASSYPGLEVEQFF

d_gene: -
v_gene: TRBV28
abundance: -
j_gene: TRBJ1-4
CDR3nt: TGTGCCAGCAGTTTGCAGTCTTCGTCTAATGAAAAACTGTTTTTT
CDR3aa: CASSLQSSSNEKLFF

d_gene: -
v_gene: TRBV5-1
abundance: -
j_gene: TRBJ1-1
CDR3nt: TGCGCCAGCAGCTTGGCGGCTGAAGCTTTCTTT
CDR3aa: CASSLAAEAFF

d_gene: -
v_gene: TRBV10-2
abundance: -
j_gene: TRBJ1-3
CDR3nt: TGCGCCAGCCGCTTTGGGGCGGGAAACACCATATATTTT
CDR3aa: CASRFGAGNTIYF

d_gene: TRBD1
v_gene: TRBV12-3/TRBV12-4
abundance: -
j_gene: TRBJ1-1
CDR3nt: TGTGCCAGCAGTGCAGGGGGCCGGACTGAAGCTTTCTTT
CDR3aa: CASSAGGRTEAFF

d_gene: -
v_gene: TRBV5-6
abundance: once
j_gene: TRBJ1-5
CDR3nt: TGTGCCAGCAGCTGGGGGAGAGGGAGTAGCAATCAGCCCCAGCATTTT
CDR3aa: CASSWGRGSSNQPQHF

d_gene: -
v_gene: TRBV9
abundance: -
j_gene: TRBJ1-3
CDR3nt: TGTGCCAGCAGCTACGCTAGGGGTGATGGAAACACCATATATTTT
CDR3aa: CASSYARGDGNTIYF

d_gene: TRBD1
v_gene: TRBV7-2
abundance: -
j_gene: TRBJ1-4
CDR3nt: TGTGCCAGCAGCTTAAGGTCAACAGGGGAGTCAACTAATGAAAAACTGTTTTTT
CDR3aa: CASSLRSTGESTNEKLFF

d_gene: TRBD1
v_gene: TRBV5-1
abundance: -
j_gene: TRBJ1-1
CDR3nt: TGCGCCAGCAGCCGACAGGGAATAGGGACTGAAGCTTTCTTT
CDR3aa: CASSRQGIGTEAFF

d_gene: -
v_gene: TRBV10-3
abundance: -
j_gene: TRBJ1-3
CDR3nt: TGTGCCATCAGTGAGTTAACGTTTTCTGGAAACACCATATATTTT
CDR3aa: CAISELTFSGNTIYF